A selection of T cell receptor beta chains follows, all from one sample in a study of metastatic and nonmetastatic thyroid tumors. TCRdb re-processed the PCR reads through MiXCR. Found here are roughly 30,000 clones, around a quarter of them singletons; the top ten hold about 14%. Sequencing was carried out using blood. The receptors were gathered from a female donor with papillary thyroid cancer or a benign thyroid nodule (not recorded which). Some clones in this sample may be carry-over from other donors' samples. The conserved cysteine and the conserved F or W are not part of the CDR3 here.

V: TRBV7-9
J: TRBJ2-7
CDR3: ASSDRRGGNEQY

V: TRBV6-1
J: TRBJ2-1
CDR3: ASIRVGTGGYNEQF

V: TRBV12-3/TRBV12-4
J: TRBJ2-2
CDR3: VSRRRREFNTGELF

V: TRBV19
J: TRBJ2-7
CDR3: ASSSVRLAGPSSSYEQY

V: TRBV6-2/TRBV6-3
J: TRBJ2-1
CDR3: ASSRGLAGGPIEHF

V: TRBV7-2
J: TRBJ2-7
CDR3: ASSFSLGPSGKAVSYEQY

V: TRBV5-5
J: TRBJ2-7
CDR3: ASSAQQGSEQY

V: TRBV3-1
J: TRBJ1-2
CDR3: ASSQSTAVYT

V: TRBV7-2
J: TRBJ2-7
CDR3: ASSLEWTQAYEQY

V: TRBV6-1
J: TRBJ1-6
CDR3: ASIPERTSPLH

V: TRBV4-2
J: TRBJ2-6
CDR3: ASSQDPTAGANVLT

V: TRBV6-4
J: TRBJ2-6
CDR3: ASSDVLGSSGANVLT

V: TRBV30
J: TRBJ2-7
CDR3: AWSVRTSGTYEQY

V: TRBV6-1
J: TRBJ2-7
CDR3: ASSEARRGGSDEQY

V: TRBV10-3
J: TRBJ1-2
CDR3: AIRYAGQGTRDGYT

V: TRBV19
J: TRBJ2-1
CDR3: ASSINNRVNEQF

V: TRBV7-9
J: TRBJ1-1
CDR3: ASSLGGAPEAF

V: TRBV18
J: TRBJ2-6
CDR3: ASKDQGAAGANVLT

V: TRBV28
J: TRBJ2-7
CDR3: ASSSPGPFPE

V: TRBV3-1
J: TRBJ2-7
CDR3: ASSHSSGRSYEQY

V: TRBV30
J: TRBJ2-4
CDR3: AWSLGLGNKNIQY

V: TRBV2
J: TRBJ2-5
CDR3: ASSERTCGKETQY

V: TRBV11-3
J: TRBJ2-2
CDR3: ASSLSAGTGELF

V: TRBV9
J: TRBJ1-1
CDR3: ASSVGPEAF

V: TRBV5-1
J: TRBJ2-5
CDR3: ASTLQAGGVAGETQY

V: TRBV11-3
J: TRBJ2-2
CDR3: ASSFRGQDTGELF

V: TRBV11-2
J: TRBJ2-7
CDR3: ASSSGFYEQY

V: TRBV27
J: TRBJ1-5
CDR3: ASSLWPGNQPQH

V: TRBV5-1
J: TRBJ1-4
CDR3: ASGPGTGEVEKLF

V: TRBV12-3/TRBV12-4
J: TRBJ2-6
CDR3: ASNRGAGANVLT

V: TRBV28
J: TRBJ2-7
CDR3: ASSPRLAGGFEQY

V: TRBV18
J: TRBJ2-7
CDR3: ASSRSPNSYEQY

V: TRBV15
J: TRBJ1-2
CDR3: ATSRDRRVGGYT

V: TRBV27
J: TRBJ2-3
CDR3: ASSFNRATDTQY

V: TRBV9
J: TRBJ2-1
CDR3: ASSVVSSYNEQF

V: TRBV9
J: TRBJ2-1
CDR3: ASSVVQDSSYNEQF

V: TRBV12-3/TRBV12-4
J: TRBJ2-3
CDR3: ASSLILADDTDTQY

V: TRBV6-1
J: TRBJ1-1
CDR3: ASSEAENTEAF

V: TRBV4-3
J: TRBJ2-1
CDR3: ASRRILGLPSDEQF

V: TRBV6-2/TRBV6-3
J: TRBJ2-1
CDR3: ASSRLEGATHEQF